This entry is about one T cell receptor (beta chain). The antigen remains undetermined. Trimming shortened V by 1 base and J by 6 bases, and 7 bases separated the two germline ends. The CDR3 extends over 14 amino acids. The germline gives CDR1 SGHTA, CDR2 FQGNSA. This entry is derived from a study of T cell responses to AZD1222 COVID-19 vaccine. Overall study findings and caveats: Baseline seropositives among AZD1222 recipients totaled only five to seven. Following two doses of AZD1222, Spike-specific TCR breadth and depth rose.

Sequencing was performed with immunoSEQ multiplex PCR; in TCRdb, only in-frame clones are kept and a portion is missing. The sample has 150,000 to 170,000 clones; around 85% are singletons. The sequencing here drew on peripheral blood, taken on day 0 of MenACWY control vaccination. This chain links TRBV7-2 with TRBJ1-6; D is ambiguous. The TCR sequence derives from an adult in good health. CDR3 DNA: TGTGCCAGCAGCTTAGAGGCTCTTAATTCACCCCTCCACTTT. This translates into CASSLEALNSPLHF.